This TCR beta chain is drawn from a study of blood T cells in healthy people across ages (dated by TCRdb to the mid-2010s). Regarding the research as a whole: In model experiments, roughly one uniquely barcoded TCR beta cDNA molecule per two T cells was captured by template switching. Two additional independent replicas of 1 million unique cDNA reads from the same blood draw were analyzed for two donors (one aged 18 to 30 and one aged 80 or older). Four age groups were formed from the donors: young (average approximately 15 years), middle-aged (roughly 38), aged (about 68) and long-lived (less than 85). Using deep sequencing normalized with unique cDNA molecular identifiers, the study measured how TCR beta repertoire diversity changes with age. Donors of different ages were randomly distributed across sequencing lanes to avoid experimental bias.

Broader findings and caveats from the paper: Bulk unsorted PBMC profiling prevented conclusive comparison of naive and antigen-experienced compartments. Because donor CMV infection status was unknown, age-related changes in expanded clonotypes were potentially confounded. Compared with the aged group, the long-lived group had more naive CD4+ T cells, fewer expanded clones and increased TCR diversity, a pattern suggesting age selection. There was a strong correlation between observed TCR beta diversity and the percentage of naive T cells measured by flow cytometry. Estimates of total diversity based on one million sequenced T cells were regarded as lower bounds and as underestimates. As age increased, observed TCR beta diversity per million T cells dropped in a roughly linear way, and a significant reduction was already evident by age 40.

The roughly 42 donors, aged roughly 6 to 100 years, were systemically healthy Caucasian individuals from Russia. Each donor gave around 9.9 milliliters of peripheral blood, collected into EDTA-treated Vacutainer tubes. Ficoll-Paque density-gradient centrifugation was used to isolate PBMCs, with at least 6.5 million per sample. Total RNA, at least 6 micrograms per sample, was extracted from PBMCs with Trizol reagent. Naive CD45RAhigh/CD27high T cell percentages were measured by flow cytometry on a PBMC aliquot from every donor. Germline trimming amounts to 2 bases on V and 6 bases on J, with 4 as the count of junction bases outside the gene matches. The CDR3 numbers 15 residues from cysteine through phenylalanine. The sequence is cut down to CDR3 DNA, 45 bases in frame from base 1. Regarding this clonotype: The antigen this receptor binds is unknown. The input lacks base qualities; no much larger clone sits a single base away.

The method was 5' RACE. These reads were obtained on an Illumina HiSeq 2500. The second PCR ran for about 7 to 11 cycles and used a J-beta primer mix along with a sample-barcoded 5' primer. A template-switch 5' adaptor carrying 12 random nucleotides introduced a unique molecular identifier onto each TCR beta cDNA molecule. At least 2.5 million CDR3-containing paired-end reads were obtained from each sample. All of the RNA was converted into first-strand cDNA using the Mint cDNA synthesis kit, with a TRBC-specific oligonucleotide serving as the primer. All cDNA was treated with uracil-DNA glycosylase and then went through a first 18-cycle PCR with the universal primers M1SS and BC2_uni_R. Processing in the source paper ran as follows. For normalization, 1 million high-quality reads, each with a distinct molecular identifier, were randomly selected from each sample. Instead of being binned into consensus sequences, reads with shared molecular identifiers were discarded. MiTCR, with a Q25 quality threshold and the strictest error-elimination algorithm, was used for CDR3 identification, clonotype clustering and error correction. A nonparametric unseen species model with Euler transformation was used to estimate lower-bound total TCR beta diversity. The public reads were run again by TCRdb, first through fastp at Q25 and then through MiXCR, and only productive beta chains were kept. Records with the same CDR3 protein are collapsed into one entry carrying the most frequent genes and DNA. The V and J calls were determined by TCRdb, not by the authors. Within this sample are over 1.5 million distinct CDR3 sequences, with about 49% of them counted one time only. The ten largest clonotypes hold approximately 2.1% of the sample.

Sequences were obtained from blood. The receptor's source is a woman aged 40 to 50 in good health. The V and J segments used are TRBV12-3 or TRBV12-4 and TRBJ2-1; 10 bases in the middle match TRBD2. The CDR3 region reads CASSLLAGVPNEQFF. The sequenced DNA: TGTGCCAGCAGTTTACTAGCGGGGGTCCCCAATGAGCAGTTCTTC.